This T cell receptor (beta chain) came from a study of blood T cells in healthy people across ages. Study outcomes and limitations: While age rose, TCR beta diversity per million T cells dropped in a roughly linear way.

A word on this clonotype: What it binds is unknown.

Germline V gene sequence: CDR1 DFQATT, CDR2 SNEGSKA (reference sequence). CDR3 length: 15 residues. A sample-barcoded 5' primer and a J-beta primer mix were used in a second PCR of roughly 6 to 11 cycles. Each cDNA molecule received a tag from a template-switch adaptor that had 12 random nucleotides. In TCRdb, the 5' RACE reads were re-called with MiXCR into one record per CDR3 protein. The sample records 1.5 million to 1.9 million distinct CDR3 sequences, approximately 43% being singletons. Sequencing was done on a sample of blood. This TCR came from a woman aged 18-30 years in good health. The chain couples TRBV20-1 to TRBJ2-1; D gene unclear. The J call may be wrong; the DNA end is better matched by TRBJ2-7. CDR3 DNA: TGCAGTGCTCCCCGGGTGCTAGACTCCTACAATGAGCAGTACTTC. Translation: CSAPRVLDSYNEQYF.